This TCR beta chain originates from a study of regulatory T cells in long-lasting Graves disease. iRepertoire HTBI primers and Arm-PCR of CDR3 regions built TCR beta libraries. TCRdb reprocessed the multiplex PCR reads via MiXCR and lists one record per CDR3 protein. Found here are around 330,000 distinct CDR3 sequences, under 20% of them singletons; the top ten hold about two fifths. The time point: newly diagnosed GD, antithyroid drugs for less than 3 months. Extracted PBMC RNA gave rise to the TCR library. This clonotype was found many times. From germline, CDR1 is LNHDA and CDR2 SQIVND (reference sequence). Germline trimming cut 6 bases from V and 9 bases from J; bases unmatched to any gene: 9. CDR3 length: 15 residues.

The V gene is TRBV19, the J gene TRBJ2-2, with TRBD1 identical over 11 bases. The receptor's source is a female donor with Graves disease. The sample in question was peripheral blood mononuclear cells (PBMCs), obtained at new diagnosis, from a patient treated with antithyroid drugs. The CDR3 sequence: CASRKDRGHGWELFF. CDR3 bases: TGTGCCAGTAGGAAGGACAGGGGGCACGGCTGGGAGCTGTTTTTT.